The text below deals with one T cell receptor (beta chain). This clonotype was counted ten times or more. The clone's antigen remains unknown. Base quality data are lacking; no much larger clone is found one base away. V drops 4 bases and J drops 4 bases, leaving 11 bases in between. The CDR3, from cysteine to phenylalanine, totals 15 residues. The DNA shown is the 45-base CDR3, in frame from base 1. The germline V gene (reference sequence) sets CDR1 to LGHDT and CDR2 to YNNKEL. The data were taken from a study of identical twins (dated by TCRdb to 2015 to 2016). Context from the whole study: To test whether fetal clonotypes persist, the study used deep sequencing on TCR alpha and beta repertoires from monozygotic twins, unrelated adults of various ages, and cord blood. To rule out contamination, the twin experiments were replicated at different times with different library preparation protocols. What the authors observed across the whole study: Zero-insertion analyses could be partly confounded by invariant T cells such as MAIT and iNKT, although diverse VJ usage argued against such confounding for most clonotypes. Abundant cord blood beta clonotypes had fewer insertions, young adult naive repertoires showed a similar but weaker trend, and memory repertoires showed no such trend. The excess sharing between twins in beta out-of-frame sequences was weaker because fewer shared sequences reduced the signal-to-noise ratio. Compared with coincidental sharing between unrelated individuals, an excess of low generation-probability sequences was observed among out-of-frame TCR alpha sequences shared between twins. Because the same donors could not be followed over many years, the conclusions depended on cross-sectional statistical analysis. Out-of-frame TCR alpha sharing in monozygotic twins was systematically underestimated by recombination models, whereas sharing between unrelated individuals was in agreement with the recombination models.

Library prep was done by 5' RACE. Instrument used: Illumina HiSeq 2000. Template switching introduced a universal primer binding site; the final cDNA contained a unique molecular identifier, enabling accurate counting of TCR cDNA molecules. Specific primers in the conserved constant-segment region were used to synthesize first-strand cDNA for the TCR alpha and beta chains. To control for contamination, every cDNA library was double barcoded, receiving both a SMART-Mk sample barcode and Illumina barcodes. TruSeq adapter sequences and Illumina sample barcodes were added in two successive PCR steps. The Illumina HiSeq platform was used with custom primers to sequence TCR alpha and beta cDNA libraries. The original pipeline was this. Raw reads were processed with MiGEC to extract unique molecular identifiers, and MiXCR was used to determine CDR3 positions. Recombination models were inferred per individual with the repgenHMM and IGoR tools using an EM algorithm. Shared clonotype analysis was performed with the tcR package in R, normalizing sharing by the product of cloneset sizes. To study raw recombination free of thymic and clonal selection effects, out-of-frame nonproductive sequences were analyzed. TCRdb trimmed the raw reads at Q25, called clones with MiXCR and kept productive beta chains. Every distinct CDR3 protein forms one entry, paired with its most common genes and DNA. The V and J calls and clone size come from TCRdb's table, not from the authors' own analysis. This sample holds 310,000 or so distinct CDR3 sequences; under 9.5% were observed only once. The ten largest account for less than 2.5% of the sample.

All donors were healthy Caucasians. The twin cohort consisted of three pairs of female monozygotic twins, all aged about 18 to 30 years. Miltenyi CD45RO+ enrichment and human naive T-cell isolation kits were used to isolate memory (CD45RO+) and naive T cells from PBMC. These data were likewise used in another study, on yellow fever vaccine responses in identical twins. That second publication adds: According to the authors, in identical twins the way T cells responded to vaccination appeared partly convergent and partly personalized. In the study, vaccine-responding T cell clones were precisely tracked in identical twins.

This TCR came from a woman younger than 30 in good health. Sequencing used memory (CD45RO+) T cells sorted from blood. The cell subset or site label of this sample denotes: CD45RO+ enriched T cells. This receptor chain uses TRBV3-1 and TRBJ2-6; no confident D gene assignment can be made. The DNA is TGTGCCAGCAGCCCTCCCGGTGACGGGGCCAACGTCCTGACTTTC. Translation gives CASSPPGDGANVLTF.